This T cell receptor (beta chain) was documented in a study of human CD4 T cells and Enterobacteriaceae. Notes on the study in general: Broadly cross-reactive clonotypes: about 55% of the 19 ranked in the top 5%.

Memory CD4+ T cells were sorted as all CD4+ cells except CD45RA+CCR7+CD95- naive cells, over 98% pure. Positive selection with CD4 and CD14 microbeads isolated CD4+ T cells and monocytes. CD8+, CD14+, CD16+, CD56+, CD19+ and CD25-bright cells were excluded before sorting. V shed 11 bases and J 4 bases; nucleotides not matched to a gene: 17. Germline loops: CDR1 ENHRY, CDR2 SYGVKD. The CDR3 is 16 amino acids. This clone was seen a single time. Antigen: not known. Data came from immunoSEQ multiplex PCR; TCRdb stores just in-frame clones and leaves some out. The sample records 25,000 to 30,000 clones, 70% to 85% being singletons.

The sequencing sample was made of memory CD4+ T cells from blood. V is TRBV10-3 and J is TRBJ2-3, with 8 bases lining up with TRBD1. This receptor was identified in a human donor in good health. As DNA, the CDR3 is TGTGCCGCCCTTTCCCTAGACAGGGGTAGGGCAGATACGCAGTATTTT. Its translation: CAALSLDRGRADTQYF.